What follows are 30 T cell receptor beta chains derived from one specimen sequenced in a study of shared clonotypes between healthy human individuals. The protocol was immunoSEQ multiplex PCR, while the TCRdb copy is restricted to in-frame clones and leaves out a portion. The sample holds more than 2,000,000 clones; just over 90% are singletons and the top ten take 0.35% to 0.45%. Sequencing input: naive CD4+ T cells from PBMCs. Subset in this sample: CD45RA+ positively selected. The receptors were gathered from a man aged 18 to 30 in good health. Some clones in this sample may be carry-over from other donors' samples.

Concerning this clone itself: The identical CDR3 is also encoded by other nucleotide sequences in the sample. V and J are TRBV7-2 and TRBJ2-5; D tentatively fits TRBD1 or TRBD2 (7 bases each). With 2 bases removed from V and 9 bases from J, the gap between germline ends came to 13 bases. The CDR3 spans 13 residues. The germline V gene encodes CDR1 SGHTA and CDR2 FQGNSA. CDR3 sequence reads: CASSLKGAGAQYF. The DNA for the CDR3 is TGTGCCAGCAGCTTAAAGGGGGCGGGGGCCCAGTACTTC. The complete variable domain, with remaining parts taken from reference TRBV7-2 and TRBJ2-5, reads GAGVSQSPSNKVTEKGKDVELRCDPISGHTALYWYRQSLGQGLEFLIYFQGNSAPDKSGLPSDRFSAERTGGSVSTLTIQRTQQEDSAVYLCASSLKGAGAQYFGPGTRLLVL.

The CDR3 DNA reads TGTGCCAGCAGTCCTAGGGACGTCTCCTACAATGAGCAGTTCTTC. Encoded protein: CASSPRDVSYNEQFF. This chain links TRBV27 with TRBJ2-1, with D perhaps being TRBD1 or TRBD2 (5 bases each). CDR3 size: 15 residues. V shed 5 bases and J shed 0 bases, with 11 bases lying between them. The germline CDR1 and CDR2 sequences are MNHEY and SMNVEV (reference sequence).

As for this clone: Additional DNA sequences in this sample encode the identical CDR3. V and J are TRBV7-2 and TRBJ2-7; weak D call: TRBD1 (7 bases). This CDR3 has 15 residues. V was pared by 1 base and J by 3 bases, with 13 bases between. In germline, CDR1 is SGHTA, CDR2 FQGNSA. CDR3 loop: CASSLGRGRSYEQYF. The DNA for the CDR3 is TGTGCCAGCAGCTTAGGGAGGGGGCGAAGCTACGAGCAGTACTTC.

This clone was seen once. The CDR3 DNA follows: TGTGCCTGGAGTGCTTATGTGGAAACGAATACGCAGTATTTT. This gives the protein CAWSAYVETNTQYF. The rearrangement joins TRBV30 to TRBJ2-3; D is ambiguous. The CDR3 spans 14 residues. The V end was cut by 1 base, the J end by 7 bases, with 15 bases between. Germline CDR1 GTSNPN, CDR2 SVGIG (reference sequence).

This clone was found once. The chain couples TRBV5-1 to TRBJ2-7, with 7 positions matching TRBD1. There are 14 residues in the CDR3. V gave up 2 bases and J gave up 3 bases; unmatched junction bases: 5. Germline V gene sequence: CDR1 SGHRS, CDR2 YFSETQ. Written as DNA, the CDR3 is TGCGCCAGCAGCTTTTCGGCAGGGGGCTACGAGCAGTACTTC. This translates into CASSFSAGGYEQYF.

V is TRBV2 and J is TRBJ2-7; no clear D. This CDR3 is 12 amino acids long. Trimming took 6 bases from V and 4 from J, leaving 10 bases between them. Germline V gene sequence: CDR1 SNHLY, CDR2 FYNNEI. CDR3 DNA: TGTGCCAGCAGCAGACAAATTTACGAGCAGTACTTC. It encodes CASSRQIYEQYF. The variable domain in full, with the rest retrieved from reference TRBV2 and TRBJ2-7, is EPEVTQTPSHQVTQMGQEVILRCVPISNHLYFYWYRQILGQKVEFLVSFYNNEISEKSEIFDDQFSVERPDGSNFTLKIRSTKLEDSAMYFCASSRQIYEQYFGPGTRLTVT.

V is TRBV7-2 and J is TRBJ1-2; 7 bases agree with TRBD1. V lost 5 bases to trimming and J lost 3 bases; unmatched junction nucleotides: 6. This CDR3 has 14 residues. Germline loops: CDR1 SGHTA, CDR2 FQGNSA. CDR3 sequence (DNA): TGTGCCAGCAGCCCCGACAGGGATGACTATGGCTACACCTTC. It encodes CASSPDRDDYGYTF.

This clone was seen a handful of times. CDR3 in amino acids: CASSLASSIMNTEAFF. The CDR3 coding sequence is TGTGCCAGCAGTTTAGCTTCCTCGATTATGAACACTGAAGCTTTCTTT. The chain has TRBV28 and TRBJ1-1; D is undetermined. The V gene's germline CDR1 is MDHEN and CDR2 SYDVKM. The V end lost 2 bases, the J end lost 0 bases, and 13 bases lay between the germline ends. The CDR3 length is 16 residues.

The gene calls are TRBV4-1 and TRBJ2-5; TRBD2 agrees at 12 bases. Germline-derived CDR1 and CDR2 are MGHRA and YSYEKL. The CDR3 is 14 residues long. V shed 3 bases and J 4 bases; nucleotides not matched to a gene: 0. The CDR3 bases are TGCGCCAGCAGCCAGGGACTAGCGGGAGAGACCCAGTACTTC. As protein: CASSQGLAGETQYF.

The chain recombines TRBV5-6 with TRBJ2-7; possible D gene TRBD2, 7 bases. This CDR3 is 15 amino acids long. Trimming removed 4 bases at V and 1 base at J, with 15 bases between. The germline V gene encodes CDR1 SGHDT and CDR2 YYEEEE. The CDR3 protein is CASSTRGGVSYEQYF. The CDR3 region has the DNA TGTGCCAGCAGCACCCGAGGGGGGGTATCCTACGAGCAGTACTTC.

V usage is TRBV5-1 and J usage is TRBJ2-3, with TRBD2 identical over 11 bases. The V gene's germline CDR1 is SGHRS and CDR2 YFSETQ. The V and J ends lost 4 bases and 2 bases, in that order; junction bases with no gene match: 6. The CDR3 is 16 amino acids. The CDR3 loop reads CASSRGTSGFTDTQYF. The CDR3 coding sequence is TGCGCCAGCAGCCGGGGGACTAGCGGATTCACAGATACGCAGTATTTT.

A word on this clone: Other DNA sequences within the sample encode an identical CDR3. The chain joins TRBV19 to TRBJ1-5, with no clear D. The CDR3 is 12 amino acids. Germline lookup yields CDR1 LNHDA and CDR2 SQIVND (reference sequence). V shed 5 bases and J shed 4 bases, with 6 bases lying between them. The CDR3 reads CASSARNQPQHF. The CDR3, as DNA: TGTGCCAGTAGTGCCAGGAATCAGCCCCAGCATTTT. Supplemented by reference TRBV19 and TRBJ1-5, the full variable domain reads DGGITQSPKYLFRKEGQNVTLSCEQNLNHDAMYWYRQDPGQGLRLIYYSQIVNDFQKGDIAEGYSVSREKKESFPLTVTSAQKNPTAFYLCASSARNQPQHFGDGTRLSIL.

Regarding this clone: Other DNA variants within this sample encode the same CDR3. J is TRBJ2-5 and V is TRBV11-2; possibly TRBD1 for D (6 bases). The V end lost 5 bases, the J end lost 2 bases, and 12 bases lay between the germline ends. The V gene's germline CDR1 is SGHAT and CDR2 FQNNGV. The CDR3 extends over 14 amino acids. CDR3 sequence: CASSPRTAQETQYF. CDR3 nucleotide sequence: TGTGCCAGCAGCCCCCGGACAGCTCAAGAGACCCAGTACTTC.

The rearrangement uses TRBV7-2 and TRBJ1-3, with 9 bases identical to TRBD1. Germline CDR1 SGHTA, CDR2 FQGNSA. The V gene end was trimmed by 3 bases and the J gene end by 4 bases; junction bases not matched to a gene: 1. The CDR3 consists of 14 residues. CDR3 sequence (DNA): TGTGCCAGCAGCTTCACAGGGGGCGGAAACACCATATATTTT. It encodes CASSFTGGGNTIYF.

The chain has TRBV6-6 and TRBJ2-2; no reliable D call. The CDR3 covers 14 residues. The germline V gene encodes CDR1 MNHNY and CDR2 SVGAGI (reference sequence). The V end lost 4 bases, the J end lost 1 base, and 7 bases lay between the germline ends. The CDR3 protein is CASSSRVNTGELFF. CDR3 nucleotide sequence: TGTGCCAGCAGTTCTAGAGTGAACACCGGGGAGCTGTTTTTT.

The chain has TRBV7-2 and TRBJ1-1; no definite D call. CDR1 and CDR2 from the germline V gene are SGHTA and FQGNSA. The CDR3 is made up of 14 amino acids. Trimming took off 1 base at V and 1 base at J, with 7 bases between the two ends. CDR3 protein: CASSLVEANTEAFF. For the CDR3, the DNA is TGTGCCAGCAGCTTAGTGGAAGCGAACACTGAAGCTTTCTTT. The full variable domain, with the rest looked up from reference TRBV7-2 and TRBJ1-1, is GAGVSQSPSNKVTEKGKDVELRCDPISGHTALYWYRQSLGQGLEFLIYFQGNSAPDKSGLPSDRFSAERTGGSVSTLTIQRTQQEDSAVYLCASSLVEANTEAFFGQGTRLTVV.

The V and J genes are TRBV5-6 and TRBJ1-1; 7 bases map to TRBD1. The CDR3 sequence is 14 residues long. The germline V gene has CDR1 SGHDT and CDR2 YYEEEE. The V gene end was trimmed by 4 bases and the J gene end by 5 bases; junction bases not matched to a gene: 8. CDR3 residues: CASSVRGRMTEAFF. The CDR3 nucleotides read TGTGCCAGCAGCGTGAGGGGGCGTATGACTGAAGCTTTCTTT.

J is TRBJ1-2 and V is TRBV7-8, with a tentative D call TRBD1 (6 bases). The CDR3 is made up of 14 amino acids. V lost 5 bases and J 4 bases, leaving 14 bases between the germline ends. CDR1 is SGHVS, CDR2 FQNEAQ, per germline. The CDR3 loop reads CASSPSRGSYGYTF. CDR3 nucleotide sequence: TGTGCCAGCAGCCCATCCAGGGGAAGCTATGGCTACACCTTC.

This chain connects TRBV11-2 to TRBJ1-2, with 9 nucleotides matching TRBD1. Germline V lookup: CDR1 SGHAT, CDR2 FQNNGV. The length of the CDR3 is 14 residues. The junction had 4 bases not matched to a gene; V was cut back by 4 bases and J by 4 bases. This chain's CDR3 is CASSSQTGGYGYTF. For the CDR3, the DNA is TGTGCCAGCAGCTCCCAGACAGGGGGCTATGGCTACACCTTC.

This clone appeared a few times. The chain joins TRBV6-5 to TRBJ1-5, with TRBD1 matching 8 bases. The CDR3 loop spans 13 amino acids. The V gene's germline CDR1 is MNHEY and CDR2 SVGAGI. Trimming at V came to 9 bases and at J to 3 bases, leaving 4 bases not matched to a gene. The CDR3 is CARRTGNNQPQHF. CDR3 in DNA: TGTGCCAGGCGGACAGGGAACAATCAGCCCCAGCATTTT.

The genes are TRBV4-3 and TRBJ1-5; 10 positions agree with TRBD1. The CDR3 consists of 20 residues. J was trimmed by 6 bases and V by 0 bases; bases with no gene match: 17. The V gene's germline CDR1 is LGHNA and CDR2 YSLEER. The CDR3 is CASSQDTPGQGKGYAQPQHF. The CDR3 bases are TGCGCCAGCAGCCAAGATACACCGGGACAGGGGAAGGGATATGCTCAGCCCCAGCATTTT.

The chain employs TRBV5-1 and TRBJ2-1, with 10 bases identical to TRBD2. This CDR3 comprises 16 residues. With 4 bases clipped from V and 7 bases from J, the junction kept 11 bases outside the gene matches. Per the germline V gene, CDR1 is SGHRS and CDR2 is YFSETQ. CDR3: CASSRPSGSVVNEQFF. The CDR3 nucleotides read TGCGCCAGCAGCAGACCTAGCGGGAGTGTAGTTAATGAGCAGTTCTTC.

Note on this clone: The sample carries other DNA sequences with the same CDR3. The chain is built from TRBV2 and TRBJ2-7; D tentatively fits TRBD1 or TRBD2 (5 bases each). The V gene's germline CDR1 is SNHLY and CDR2 FYNNEI. Between the trimmed V and J ends, which lost 4 bases and 1 base, there was a span of 11 bases. CDR3 length equals 14 residues. For the CDR3, the DNA is TGTGCCAGCAGTGTCGGGACCCTTTCCTACGAGCAGTACTTC. Translating gives CASSVGTLSYEQYF.

The chain links TRBV30 to TRBJ2-7; tentatively, D is TRBD1 or TRBD2 (6 bases each). This CDR3 is 13 amino acids long. Germline assignment: CDR1 GTSNPN and CDR2 SVGIG (reference sequence). V was clipped by 0 bases and J by 7 bases, with 13 bases between them. CDR3 region: CAWSVPGAGEQYF. The CDR3 bases are TGTGCCTGGAGTGTACCGGGGGCGGGGGAGCAGTACTTC.

The V call is TRBV6-4, the J call TRBJ1-5; D is uncertain. This CDR3 has 13 residues. Trimming removed 5 bases from V and 3 bases from J, with 8 bases in between. In germline, CDR1 is MRHNA, CDR2 SNTAGT. The CDR3 DNA sequence: TGTGCCAGCAGTACCCGGGTCAATCAGCCCCAGCATTTT. This encodes CASSTRVNQPQHF.

The chain recombines TRBV11-2 with TRBJ2-3; D not resolved. In germline, CDR1 is SGHAT, CDR2 FQNNGV. CDR3 length: 13 residues. Trimming took off 0 bases at V and 8 bases at J, with 9 bases between the two ends. CDR3 residues: CASSLEAPATQYF. CDR3 coding DNA: TGTGCCAGCAGCTTAGAGGCCCCTGCTACGCAGTATTTT.

The CDR3 DNA sequence: TGCGCCAGCAGCTTTGGCAGCCTGAACACTGAAGCTTTCTTT. Its translation is CASSFGSLNTEAFF. The gene calls are TRBV5-1 and TRBJ1-1; D not certain. This CDR3 comprises 14 residues. From germline, CDR1 is SGHRS and CDR2 YFSETQ. Trimming cost V 2 bases and J 0 bases, with 8 bases left between them.

The chain combines TRBV7-3 with TRBJ2-1, with 7 bases fitting TRBD2. CDR3 size: 16 residues. With 6 bases clipped from V and 7 bases from J, the junction kept 15 bases outside the gene matches. CDR1 is SGHTA, CDR2 FQGTGA, per germline. CDR3 sequence (DNA): TGTGCCAGCAGGGTGCCGGGACTACCCGTCGGGAATGAGCAGTTCTTC. Residues: CASRVPGLPVGNEQFF. The full variable domain, rest sourced from reference TRBV7-3 and TRBJ2-1, is GAGVSQTPSNKVTEKGKYVELRCDPISGHTALYWYRQSLGQGPEFLIYFQGTGAADDSGLPNDRFFAVRPEGSVSTLKIQRTERGDSAVYLCASRVPGLPVGNEQFFGPGTRLTVL.

V and J are TRBV10-3 and TRBJ2-7; 7 bases match TRBD2. V shed 4 bases and J 0 bases; nucleotides not matched to a gene: 12. This CDR3 is 17 amino acids long. The germline V gene has CDR1 ENHRY and CDR2 SYGVKD. CDR3 DNA: TGTGCCATCAGTGTAAGGTCGGGAGGTAGGAGCTCCTACGAGCAGTACTTC. As protein: CAISVRSGGRSSYEQYF.

This chain uses TRBV4-1 with TRBJ1-4, with D uncertain. The germline CDR1 and CDR2 sequences are MGHRA and YSYEKL. The ends were cut back, 1 base at V and 3 bases at J, with 15 bases in the middle. This CDR3 is built from 17 residues. This CDR3 is CASSQGLRKKANEKLFF. The CDR3 nucleotides read TGCGCCAGCAGCCAAGGGTTGAGGAAAAAGGCTAATGAAAAACTGTTTTTT.